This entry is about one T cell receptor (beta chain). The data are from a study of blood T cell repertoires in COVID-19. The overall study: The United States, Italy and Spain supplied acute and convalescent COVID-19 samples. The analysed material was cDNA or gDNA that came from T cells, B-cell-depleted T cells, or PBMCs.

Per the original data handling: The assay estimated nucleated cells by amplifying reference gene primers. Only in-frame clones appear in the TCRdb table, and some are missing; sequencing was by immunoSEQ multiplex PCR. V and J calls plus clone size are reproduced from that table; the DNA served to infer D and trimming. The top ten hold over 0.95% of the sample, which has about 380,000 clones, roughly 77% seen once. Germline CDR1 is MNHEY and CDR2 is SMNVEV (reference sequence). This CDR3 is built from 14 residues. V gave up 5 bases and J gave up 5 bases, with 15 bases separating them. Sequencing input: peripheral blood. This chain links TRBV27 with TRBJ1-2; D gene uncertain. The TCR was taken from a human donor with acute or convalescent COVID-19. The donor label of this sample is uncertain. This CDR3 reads CASSRRVDLYGYTF. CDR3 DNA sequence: TGTGCCAGCAGTCGGCGGGTTGATCTATATGGCTACACCTTC.